This is a list of T cell receptor beta chains from one sample in a study of OX40 agonist ivuxolimab in advanced cancers. Method: immunoSEQ multiplex PCR; TCRdb's copy keeps in-frame clones and lacks some. The repertoire includes 60,000 to 75,000 clones, approximately 90% of them detected once, and approximately 4% sits in the top ten. The specimen was CD4+ or CD8+ T cells sorted from blood, collected in a trial of the OX40 agonist ivuxolimab. These receptors were obtained from an adult with an advanced solid tumor such as melanoma, head and neck, liver or kidney cancer. CDR3s include the opening cysteine and the closing phenylalanine or tryptophan. A D gene is named only where the DNA matches it firmly. Only part of the rows carry a size: once, few, many, or a class if the clone is expanded.

j_call clone_size d_call v_call cdr3_aa cdr3_nt
TRBJ1-2 once . TRBV6-1 CASSPLARYGYTF TGTGCCAGCAGTCCCTTGGCCCGCTATGGCTACACCTTC
TRBJ1-2 . . TRBV29-1 CSVPLLPAAYGYTF TGCAGCGTTCCTCTTCTTCCCGCAGCCTATGGCTACACCTTC
TRBJ2-7 . TRBD1 TRBV11-3 CASSLAGGEQYF TGTGCCAGCAGCTTAGCAGGGGGCGAGCAGTACTTC
TRBJ2-5 . . TRBV19 CASSIGQILYQETQYF TGTGCCAGTAGTATCGGGCAAATTCTGTACCAAGAGACCCAGTACTTC
TRBJ2-1 few . TRBV7-3 CASSTTQGNEQFF TGTGCCAGCAGCACAACTCAGGGGAATGAGCAGTTCTTC
TRBJ2-7 . . TRBV7-9 CASSFTTGDPYEQYF TGTGCCAGCAGCTTTACTACCGGGGACCCCTACGAGCAGTACTTC
TRBJ1-6 . TRBD1 TRBV4-1 CASSQEGGAHNSPLHF TGCGCCAGCAGCCAAGAAGGGGGCGCCCATAATTCACCCCTCCACTTT
TRBJ1-6 . . TRBV28 CASSPYRVINSPLHF TGTGCCAGCAGTCCCTACAGGGTAATTAATTCACCCCTCCACTTT
TRBJ1-2 few . TRBV6-5 CASQPGLGNGYTF TGTGCCAGCCAACCGGGACTGGGAAATGGCTACACCTTC
TRBJ2-3 . . TRBV5-1 CASSLDGRRTIDTQYF TGCGCCAGCAGCTTGGATGGTCGAAGAACTATAGATACGCAGTATTTT
TRBJ2-3 once . TRBV7-7 CASSLGTSTDTQYF TGTGCCAGCAGCTTAGGGACATCCACAGATACGCAGTATTTT
TRBJ2-7 . . TRBV6-1 CASTLEKRSSYEQYF TGTGCCAGCACCCTCGAGAAGAGGAGCTCCTACGAGCAGTACTTC
TRBJ2-7 once . TRBV5-1 CASSSGPRAYEQYF TGCGCCAGCAGCTCGGGACCCCGAGCCTACGAGCAGTACTTC
TRBJ1-3 . . TRBV5-4 CASSWDSANTIYF TGTGCCAGCAGCTGGGATTCCGCTAACACCATATATTTT
TRBJ1-5 . . TRBV6-6 CAIRRVGEGQPQHF TGTGCCATCCGACGGGTGGGGGAGGGTCAGCCCCAGCATTTT
TRBJ1-1 . . TRBV19 CASSIRRNEAFF TGTGCCAGTAGTATCCGCCGGAATGAAGCTTTCTTT
TRBJ2-6 once . TRBV7-8 CASRSSGANVLTF TGTGCCAGCAGATCCTCTGGGGCCAACGTCCTGACTTTC
TRBJ2-7 . . TRBV11-2 CASSHRDRAYEQYF TGTGCCAGCAGTCACCGGGACCGGGCCTACGAGCAGTACTTC
TRBJ1-4 once . TRBV5-1 CASSPLGGVNEKLFF TGCGCCAGCAGCCCCCTCGGGGGGGTTAATGAAAAACTGTTTTTT
TRBJ2-3 . . TRBV4-2 CASGQGGERTDTQYF TGTGCCAGCGGCCAAGGGGGGGAGAGGACAGATACGCAGTATTTT
TRBJ2-7 . TRBD1 TRBV9 CASSVTDRGEQYF TGTGCCAGCAGCGTAACCGACAGGGGCGAGCAGTACTTC
TRBJ2-7 once . TRBV18 CASSPQNGYYEQYF TGTGCCAGCTCACCACAGAACGGGTACTACGAGCAGTACTTC
TRBJ1-1 once . TRBV7-2 CASSLALTAPTEAFF TGTGCCAGCAGCTTAGCGCTCACGGCTCCCACTGAAGCTTTCTTT
TRBJ1-2 . TRBD1 TRBV7-3 CASSPQGKEGYTF TGTGCCAGCAGCCCACAGGGGAAGGAGGGCTACACCTTC
TRBJ2-2 . . TRBV7-2 CASSLARGELFF TGTGCCAGCAGCTTAGCGCGGGGGGAGCTGTTTTTT
TRBJ1-1 . . TRBV18 CASSPNGNTEAFF TGTGCCAGCTCACCGAACGGCAACACTGAAGCTTTCTTT
TRBJ2-2 . . TRBV12-5 CASGLRADGTGELFF TGTGCTAGTGGTTTGAGAGCCGATGGCACCGGGGAGCTGTTTTTT
TRBJ2-6 . . TRBV11-2 CASSLGTIGANVLTF TGTGCCAGCAGCTTAGGCACGATTGGGGCCAACGTCCTGACTTTC
TRBJ2-3 . . TRBV6-1 CASNPLDTQYF TGTGCCAGCAACCCCCTGGATACGCAGTATTTT
TRBJ1-2 once TRBD1 TRBV30 CAFHKQGARDRGYTF TGTGCCTTCCACAAACAGGGGGCTCGGGACAGGGGCTACACCTTC